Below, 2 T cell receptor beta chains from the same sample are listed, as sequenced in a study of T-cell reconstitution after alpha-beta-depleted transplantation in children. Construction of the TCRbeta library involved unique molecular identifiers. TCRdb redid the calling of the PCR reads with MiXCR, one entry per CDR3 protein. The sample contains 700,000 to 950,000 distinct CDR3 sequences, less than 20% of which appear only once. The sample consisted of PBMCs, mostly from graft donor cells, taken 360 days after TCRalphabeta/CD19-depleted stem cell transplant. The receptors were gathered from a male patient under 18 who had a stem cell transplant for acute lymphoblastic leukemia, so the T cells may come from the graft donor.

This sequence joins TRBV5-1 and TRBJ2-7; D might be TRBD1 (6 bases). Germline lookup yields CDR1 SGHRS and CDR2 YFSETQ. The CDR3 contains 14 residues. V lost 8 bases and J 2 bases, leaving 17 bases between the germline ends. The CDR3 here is CASAIGTSTYEQYF. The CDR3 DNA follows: TGCGCCAGTGCAATCGGGACATCCACCTACGAGCAGTACTTC.

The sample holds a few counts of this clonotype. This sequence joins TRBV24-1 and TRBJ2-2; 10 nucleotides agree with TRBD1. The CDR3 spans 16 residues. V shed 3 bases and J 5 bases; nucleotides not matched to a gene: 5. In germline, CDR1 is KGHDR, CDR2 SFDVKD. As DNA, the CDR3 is TGTGCCACCAGTGATCCACGGACAGGGGGGACCGGGGAGCTGTTTTTT. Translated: CATSDPRTGGTGELFF.